Here is one TCR beta chain with its context. The antigen is not known. This PCR relied on a set of 60 Vbeta primers and 13 Jbeta primers. Produced via immunoSEQ multiplex PCR; TCRdb's table is partial and in-frame only. The data hold 150,000 to 200,000 clones, with roughly 83% observed a single time. Germline V gene data show CDR1 as LNHDA and CDR2 as SQIVND (reference sequence). The CDR3 totals 15 residues. The ends were cut back, 5 bases at V and 4 bases at J, with 17 bases in the middle. These data belong to a study of cytomegalovirus exposure and HLA in healthy donors. Findings of the study overall: In a later analysis, parvovirus B19, influenza, CMV and Epstein-Barr virus appeared linked to several top co-occurrence clusters.

Healthy people donating bone marrow made up the donors. The donors, nominally healthy at sampling, likely had unrecorded immune exposures. This TCR came from a woman between 45 and 65 years old in good health and CMV-seronegative. Specimen: PBMCs. The J gene is TRBJ1-2, the V gene TRBV19, with D possibly being TRBD1 (5 bases). The CDR3 protein is CASSGRGASPYGYTF. CDR3 sequence (DNA): TGTGCCAGTAGTGGGAGGGGCGCGTCGCCCTATGGCTACACCTTC.